Shown below are 16 T cell receptor beta chains from a single sample sequenced in a study of ipilimumab plus nivolumab after autologous stem cell transplantation (dated by TCRdb to the early 2020s). Libraries came from the immunoSEQ multiplex PCR assay. TCRdb mirrors the immuneACCESS table, restricted to in-frame sequences. Some clones are absent from its copies; in checked studies, under half trace to an unresolved V gene, and the reason for the others is unknown. This sample lists 20,000 to 25,000 clones; over 65% were detected once. Around 18% of the sample comes from the top ten. The source material was PBMCs, sampled in a trial of ipilimumab plus nivolumab as post-transplant consolidation. The origin of the receptors is a male donor with diffuse large B-cell lymphoma.

CDR3 sequence: CASSGGGNEQFF. In DNA, the CDR3 is TGTGCCAGCAGTGGGGGGGGTAATGAGCAGTTCTTC. The V gene is TRBV27, the J gene TRBJ2-1, with 7 bases aligning to TRBD2. After removal of 5 bases from V and 7 bases from J, the junction contained 2 bases not matched to a gene. The CDR3 length is 12 residues. Germline CDR1 and CDR2: MNHEY and SMNVEV (reference sequence).

The chain couples TRBV7-9 to TRBJ2-1; D unclear. The CDR3 spans 15 residues. Germline values: CDR1 SEHNR, CDR2 FQNEAQ (reference sequence). V lost 7 bases, J lost 5 bases, and 18 bases lay in between. This CDR3 is CASTPPILPDNEQFF. The DNA of the CDR3 is TGTGCCAGCACTCCACCCATTCTCCCGGACAATGAGCAGTTCTTC.

V usage is TRBV5-6 and J usage is TRBJ1-4; a weak D match, TRBD1 (6 bases). The CDR3 spans 18 residues. The V and J ends lost 2 bases and 8 bases respectively, with 25 bases between them. CDR1 SGHDT and CDR2 YYEEEE come from the germline V gene. In DNA, the CDR3 is TGTGCCAGCAGCTTACCGGGGGCGCGAGGCTCAGAAAGGGAAAAACTGTTTTTT. Amino acid sequence: CASSLPGARGSEREKLFF.

V gene TRBV28 combines with J gene TRBJ1-3; the D gene is possibly TRBD1 (6 bases). Trimming removed 3 bases from V and 4 bases from J, with 13 bases in between. The germline gives CDR1 MDHEN, CDR2 SYDVKM. The CDR3 length is 15 residues. CDR3 residues: CASSFAGVEGNTIYF. In DNA form, the CDR3 reads TGTGCCAGCAGTTTTGCAGGGGTAGAAGGAAACACCATATATTTT.

The chain recombines TRBV30 with TRBJ2-1; 8 bases line up with TRBD1. With 4 bases clipped from V and 7 bases from J, the junction kept 9 bases outside the gene matches. Germline V gene lookup returns CDR1 GTSNPN and CDR2 SVGIG (reference sequence). This CDR3 has 14 amino acids. This CDR3 is CAWNTGTGGNEQFF. The CDR3 nucleotides read TGTGCCTGGAATACCGGGACAGGCGGGAATGAGCAGTTCTTC.

V gene TRBV7-6 combines with J gene TRBJ1-5, with no clear D. Germline CDR1 reads SGHVS; CDR2 reads FNYEAQ. The CDR3 totals 15 residues. With 2 bases removed from V and 1 base from J, the gap between germline ends came to 9 bases. The CDR3 here is CASSLNFGSNQPQHF. The DNA for the CDR3 is TGTGCCAGCAGCTTAAACTTTGGGAGCAATCAGCCCCAGCATTTT.

The chain recombines TRBV30 with TRBJ1-5, with 10 positions matching TRBD1. Germline CDR1 is GTSNPN and CDR2 is SVGIG (reference sequence). The CDR3 covers 15 residues. Losses at the gene ends were 1 base for V and 7 bases for J; bases not matched to a gene: 7. Here the CDR3 reads CAWSADRGRVQPQHF. The CDR3 region has the DNA TGTGCCTGGAGTGCGGACAGGGGGAGGGTACAGCCCCAGCATTTT.

V usage is TRBV5-1 and J usage is TRBJ1-1, with D possibly being TRBD1 (6 bases). CDR1 is SGHRS and CDR2 is YFSETQ in the germline V gene. V lost 0 bases, J lost 2 bases, and 14 bases lay in between. The CDR3 loop spans 16 amino acids. CDR3 protein: CASSLGKTGLNTEAFF. Here the CDR3 DNA reads TGCGCCAGCAGCTTGGGAAAGACAGGATTAAACACTGAAGCTTTCTTT.

There are a few counts of this clone. The chain combines TRBV4-1 with TRBJ2-7; 7 bases map to TRBD1. Germline lookup yields CDR1 MGHRA and CDR2 YSYEKL. Trimming removed 3 bases from V and 3 bases from J; junction bases left unmatched: 5. There are 14 residues in the CDR3. The chain's CDR3 is CASSQPTGNYEQYF. CDR3 bases: TGCGCCAGCAGCCAGCCGACAGGGAACTACGAGCAGTACTTC.

The rearrangement links TRBV6-5 to TRBJ1-2; the match to TRBD1 covers 11 bases. The CDR3 covers 14 residues. Germline CDR1 and CDR2: MNHEY and SVGAGI. Trimming cost V 5 bases and J 8 bases; bases outside gene matches: 7. Here the CDR3 reads CASSRTGGFVGYTF. DNA of the CDR3: TGTGCCAGCAGTCGGACAGGGGGCTTTGTGGGCTACACCTTC.

The chain is built from TRBV28 and TRBJ1-5; the D is unclear. The V end was cut by 3 bases, the J end by 2 bases, with 11 bases between. The CDR3 length is 15 residues. Germline V gene lookup returns CDR1 MDHEN and CDR2 SYDVKM. The CDR3 region has the DNA TGTGCCAGCAGTTTCCCGGGGAAGGGCAATCAGCCCCAGCATTTT. It specifies CASSFPGKGNQPQHF.

V usage is TRBV15 and J usage is TRBJ2-5; D possibly matches TRBD1 or TRBD2 (5 bases each). The CDR3 contains 15 residues. Trimming pared 0 bases from V and 2 bases from J, leaving 10 bases between. Germline CDR1 LNHNV, CDR2 YYDKDF (reference sequence). CDR3 sequence reads: CATSRDRDGQETQYF. The CDR3 DNA follows: TGTGCCACCAGCAGAGATAGGGACGGACAAGAGACCCAGTACTTC.

Concerning this clone itself: The sample has other DNA sequences that encode this CDR3 too. The chain carries TRBV9 and TRBJ2-5; D uncertain. V lost 1 base, J lost 2 bases, and 6 bases lay in between. CDR1 and CDR2 (germline): SGDLS, YYNGEE. CDR3 size: 13 residues. Here the CDR3 reads CASSVQEQETQYF. The CDR3 nucleotides read TGTGCCAGCAGCGTACAGGAACAAGAGACCCAGTACTTC.

Here the CDR3 DNA reads TGCGCCAGCAGCCAGGGCCACGGTTGGAATGAAAAACTGTTTTTT. Its protein product is CASSQGHGWNEKLFF. The chain uses TRBV4-3 and TRBJ1-4, with D unclear. V was pared by 3 bases and J by 5 bases, with 13 bases between. Looked up from germline, CDR1 is LGHNA and CDR2 is YSLEER. This CDR3 is 15 amino acids long.

This clone showed up just a few times. V and J are TRBV4-2 and TRBJ2-1, with 10 bases that match TRBD1. Germline CDR1 and CDR2: LGHNA and YNFKEQ. Trimming removed 1 base from V and 2 bases from J; junction bases left unmatched: 5. CDR3 length equals 17 residues. The CDR3 protein is CASSQGVGQGAYNEQFF. CDR3 nucleotides: TGTGCCAGCAGCCAAGGGGTCGGACAGGGGGCCTACAATGAGCAGTTCTTC.

The rearrangement joins TRBV19 to TRBJ1-4; 8 nucleotides agree with TRBD1. The trim removed 5 bases at V and 8 bases at J, leaving 10 bases unmatched. The CDR3 covers 15 residues. The germline gives CDR1 LNHDA, CDR2 SQIVND (reference sequence). The CDR3 loop is CASSARTGSGEKLFF. DNA for the CDR3: TGTGCCAGTAGTGCCCGGACAGGGTCTGGAGAAAAACTGTTTTTT.